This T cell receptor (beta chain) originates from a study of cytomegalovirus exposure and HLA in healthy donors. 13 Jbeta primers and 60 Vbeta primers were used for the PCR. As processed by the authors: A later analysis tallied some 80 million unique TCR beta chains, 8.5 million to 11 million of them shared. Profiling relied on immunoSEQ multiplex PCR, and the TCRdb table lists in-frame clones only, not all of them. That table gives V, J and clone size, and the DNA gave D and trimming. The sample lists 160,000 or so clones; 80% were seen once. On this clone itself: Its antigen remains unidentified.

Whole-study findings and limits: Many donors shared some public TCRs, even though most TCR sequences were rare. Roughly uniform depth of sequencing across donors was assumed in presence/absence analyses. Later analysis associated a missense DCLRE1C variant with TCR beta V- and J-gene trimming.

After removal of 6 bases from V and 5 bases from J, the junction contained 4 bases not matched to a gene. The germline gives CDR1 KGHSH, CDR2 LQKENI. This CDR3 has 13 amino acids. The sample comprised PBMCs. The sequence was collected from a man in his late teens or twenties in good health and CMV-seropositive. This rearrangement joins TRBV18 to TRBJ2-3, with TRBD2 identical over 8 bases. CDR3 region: CASSPTSGDTQYF. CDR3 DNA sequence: TGTGCCAGCTCGCCTACTAGCGGAGATACGCAGTATTTT. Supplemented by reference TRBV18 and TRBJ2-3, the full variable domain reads NAGVMQNPRHLVRRRGQEARLRCSPMKGHSHVYWYRQLPEEGLKFMVYLQKENIIDESGMPKERFSAEFPKEGPSILRIQQVVRGDSAAYFCASSPTSGDTQYFGPGTRLTVL.